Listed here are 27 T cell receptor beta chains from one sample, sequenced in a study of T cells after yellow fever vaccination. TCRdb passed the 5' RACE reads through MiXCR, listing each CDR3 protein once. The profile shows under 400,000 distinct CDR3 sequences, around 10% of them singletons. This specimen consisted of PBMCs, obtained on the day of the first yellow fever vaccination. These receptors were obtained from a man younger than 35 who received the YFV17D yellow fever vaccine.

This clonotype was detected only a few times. The CDR3 sequence is CASETGTTDTQYF. CDR3 nucleotide sequence: TGTGCCAGCGAGACAGGGACTACAGATACGCAGTATTTT. The chain joins TRBV19 to TRBJ2-3; D might be TRBD1 (7 bases). Between the trimmed V and J ends, which lost 9 bases and 3 bases, there was a span of 13 bases. The CDR3 is 13 amino acids. Germline CDR1 and CDR2: LNHDA and SQIVND (reference sequence).

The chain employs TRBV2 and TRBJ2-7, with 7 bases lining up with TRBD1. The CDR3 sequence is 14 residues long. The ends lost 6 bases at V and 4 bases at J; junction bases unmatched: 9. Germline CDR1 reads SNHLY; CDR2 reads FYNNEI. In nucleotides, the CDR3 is TGTGCCAGCAGCGAACAGGGGCCCCGGTACGAGCAGTACTTC. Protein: CASSEQGPRYEQYF.

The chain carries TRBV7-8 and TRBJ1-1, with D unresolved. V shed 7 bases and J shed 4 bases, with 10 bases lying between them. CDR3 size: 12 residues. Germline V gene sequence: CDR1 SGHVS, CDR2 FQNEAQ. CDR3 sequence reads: CASTQSPTEAFF. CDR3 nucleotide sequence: TGTGCCAGCACCCAAAGCCCCACTGAAGCTTTCTTT.

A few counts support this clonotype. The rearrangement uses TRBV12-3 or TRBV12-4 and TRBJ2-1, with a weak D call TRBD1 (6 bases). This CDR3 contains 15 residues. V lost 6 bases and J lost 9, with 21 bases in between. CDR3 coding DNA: TGTGCCAGCAGCCAGGACAGCCCCCAGCTGATTGAGCAGTTCTTC. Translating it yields CASSQDSPQLIEQFF.

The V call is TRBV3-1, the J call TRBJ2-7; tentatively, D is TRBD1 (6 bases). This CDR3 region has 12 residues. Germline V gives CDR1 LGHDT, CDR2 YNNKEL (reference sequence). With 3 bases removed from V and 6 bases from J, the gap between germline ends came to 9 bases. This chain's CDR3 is CASSQGASEQYF. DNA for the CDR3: TGTGCCAGCAGCCAGGGGGCGAGCGAGCAGTACTTC.

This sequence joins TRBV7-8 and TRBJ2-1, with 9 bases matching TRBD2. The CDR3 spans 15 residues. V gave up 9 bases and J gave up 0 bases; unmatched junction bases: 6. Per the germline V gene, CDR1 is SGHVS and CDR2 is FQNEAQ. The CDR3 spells CASSGGISSYNEQFF. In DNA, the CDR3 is TGTGCCAGTAGCGGGGGCATTAGCTCCTACAATGAGCAGTTCTTC.

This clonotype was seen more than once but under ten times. The CDR3 protein is CASTKGQGSTEAFF. CDR3 bases: TGTGCCAGCACCAAGGGACAGGGAAGCACTGAAGCTTTCTTT. This chain links TRBV12-3 or TRBV12-4 with TRBJ1-1; TRBD1 matches 9 bases. CDR3 length: 14 residues. Trimming removed 7 bases from V and 4 bases from J; junction bases left unmatched: 7.

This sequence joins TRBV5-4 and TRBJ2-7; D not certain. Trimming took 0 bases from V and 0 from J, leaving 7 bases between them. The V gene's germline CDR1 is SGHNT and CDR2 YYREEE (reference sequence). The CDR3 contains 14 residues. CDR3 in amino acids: CASSLGSYSYEQYF. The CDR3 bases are TGTGCCAGCAGCTTGGGCAGCTACTCCTACGAGCAGTACTTC. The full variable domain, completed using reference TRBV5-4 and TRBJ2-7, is ETGVTQSPTHLIKTRGQQVTLRCSSQSGHNTVSWYQQALGQGPQFIFQYYREEENGRGNFPPRFSGLQFPNYSSELNVNALELDDSALYLCASSLGSYSYEQYFGPGTRLTVT.

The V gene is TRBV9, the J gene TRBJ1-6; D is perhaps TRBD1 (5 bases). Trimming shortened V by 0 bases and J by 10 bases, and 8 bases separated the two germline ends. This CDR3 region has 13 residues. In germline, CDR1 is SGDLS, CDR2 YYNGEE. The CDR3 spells CASSVEGRSPLHF. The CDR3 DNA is TGTGCCAGCAGCGTAGAGGGGAGGTCACCCCTCCACTTT. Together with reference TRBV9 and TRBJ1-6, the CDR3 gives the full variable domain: DSGVTQTPKHLITATGQRVTLRCSPRSGDLSVYWYQQSLDQGLQFLIQYYNGEERAKGNILERFSAQQFPDLHSELNLSSLELGDSALYFCASSVEGRSPLHFGNGTRLTVT.

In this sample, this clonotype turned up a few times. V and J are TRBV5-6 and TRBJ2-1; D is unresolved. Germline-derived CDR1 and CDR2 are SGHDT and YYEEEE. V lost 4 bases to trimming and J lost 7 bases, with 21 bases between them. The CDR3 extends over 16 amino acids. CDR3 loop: CASSPRLGFGPNEQFF. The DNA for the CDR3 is TGTGCCAGCAGCCCCCGCTTGGGGTTCGGGCCAAATGAGCAGTTCTTC.

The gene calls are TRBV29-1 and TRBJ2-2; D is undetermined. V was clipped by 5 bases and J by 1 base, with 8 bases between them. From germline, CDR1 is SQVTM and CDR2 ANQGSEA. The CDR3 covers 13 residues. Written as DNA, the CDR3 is TGCAGCGTTCCTAGTCTGAACACCGGGGAGCTGTTTTTT. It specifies CSVPSLNTGELFF.

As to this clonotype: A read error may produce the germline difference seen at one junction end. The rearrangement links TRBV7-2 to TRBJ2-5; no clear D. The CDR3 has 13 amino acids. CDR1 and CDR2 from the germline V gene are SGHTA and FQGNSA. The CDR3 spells CASSSRHQETKYF. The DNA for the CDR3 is TGTGCCAGCAGCAGCAGACATCAAGAGACCAAGTACTTC.

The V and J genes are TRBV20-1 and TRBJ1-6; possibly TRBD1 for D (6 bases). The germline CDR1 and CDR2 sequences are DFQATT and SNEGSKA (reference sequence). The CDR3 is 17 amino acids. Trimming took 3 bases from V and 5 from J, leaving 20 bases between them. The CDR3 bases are TGCAGTGCTAGTTACAGGGAGTTAGGCTCTGATAATTCACCCCTCCACTTT. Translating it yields CSASYRELGSDNSPLHF.

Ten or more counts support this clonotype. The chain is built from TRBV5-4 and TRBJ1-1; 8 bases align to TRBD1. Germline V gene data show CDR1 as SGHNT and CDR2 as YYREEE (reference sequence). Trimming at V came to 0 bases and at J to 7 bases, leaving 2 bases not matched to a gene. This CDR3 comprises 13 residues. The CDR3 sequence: CASSLGGTGEAFF. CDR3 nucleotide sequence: TGTGCCAGCAGCTTGGGTGGGACAGGTGAAGCTTTCTTT.

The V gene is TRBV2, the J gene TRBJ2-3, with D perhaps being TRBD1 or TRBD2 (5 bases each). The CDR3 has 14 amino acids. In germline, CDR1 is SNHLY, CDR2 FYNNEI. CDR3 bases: TGTGCTGGCGTCACGGGACGGGGCACAGATACGCAGTATTTT. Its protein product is CAGVTGRGTDTQYF.

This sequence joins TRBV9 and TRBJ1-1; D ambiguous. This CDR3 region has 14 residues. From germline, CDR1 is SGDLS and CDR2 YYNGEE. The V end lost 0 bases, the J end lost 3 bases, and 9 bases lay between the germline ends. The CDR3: CASSVGMEYTEAFF. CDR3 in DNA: TGTGCCAGCAGCGTAGGGATGGAGTACACTGAAGCTTTCTTT.

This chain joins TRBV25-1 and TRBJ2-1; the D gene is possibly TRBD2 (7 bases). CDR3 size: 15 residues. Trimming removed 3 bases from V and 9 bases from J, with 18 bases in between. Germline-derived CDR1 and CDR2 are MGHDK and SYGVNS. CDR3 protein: CASSDPGGGAFEQFF. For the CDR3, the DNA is TGTGCCAGCAGTGACCCCGGAGGGGGGGCGTTTGAGCAGTTCTTC.

In DNA form, the CDR3 reads TGTGCCAGCAGCCCAGCCGTGCCAACAATGAACACTGAAGCTTTCTTT. Translation: CASSPAVPTMNTEAFF. This chain connects TRBV7-6 to TRBJ1-1; no reliable D call. The CDR3 spans 16 residues. The germline V and J ends were trimmed by 5 bases and 0 bases, with 16 bases remaining between them. Germline CDR1 is SGHVS and CDR2 is FNYEAQ. The variable domain in full, completed from reference TRBV7-6 and TRBJ1-1, reads GAGVSQSPRYKVTKRGQDVALRCDPISGHVSLYWYRQALGQGPEFLTYFNYEAQQDKSGLPNDRFSAERPEGSISTLTIQRTEQRDSAMYRCASSPAVPTMNTEAFFGQGTRLTVV.

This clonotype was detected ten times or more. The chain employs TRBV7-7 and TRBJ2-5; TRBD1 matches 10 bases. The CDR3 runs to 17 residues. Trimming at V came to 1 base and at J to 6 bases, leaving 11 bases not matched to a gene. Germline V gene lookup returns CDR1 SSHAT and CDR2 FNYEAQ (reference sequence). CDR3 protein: CASSLDTLDRGRQTQYF. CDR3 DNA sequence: TGTGCCAGCAGCTTAGATACCCTGGACAGGGGGAGGCAGACCCAGTACTTC.

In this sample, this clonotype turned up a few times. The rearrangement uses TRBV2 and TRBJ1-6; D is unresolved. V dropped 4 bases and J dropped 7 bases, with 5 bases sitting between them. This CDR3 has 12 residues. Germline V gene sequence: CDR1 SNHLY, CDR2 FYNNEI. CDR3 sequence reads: CASSVVNSPLHF. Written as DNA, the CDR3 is TGTGCCAGCAGTGTCGTGAATTCACCCCTCCACTTT.

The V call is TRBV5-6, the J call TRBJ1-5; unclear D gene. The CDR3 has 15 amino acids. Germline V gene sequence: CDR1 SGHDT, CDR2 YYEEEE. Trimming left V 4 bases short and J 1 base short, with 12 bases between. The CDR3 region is CASSGAGGSNQPQHF. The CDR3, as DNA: TGTGCCAGCAGCGGCGCCGGCGGCAGCAATCAGCCCCAGCATTTT.

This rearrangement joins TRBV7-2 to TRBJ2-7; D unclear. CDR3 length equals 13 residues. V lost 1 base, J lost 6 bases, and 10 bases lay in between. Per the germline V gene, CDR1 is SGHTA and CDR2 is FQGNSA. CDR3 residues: CASSLVQWSEQYF. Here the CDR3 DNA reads TGTGCCAGCAGCTTAGTTCAATGGAGCGAGCAGTACTTC.

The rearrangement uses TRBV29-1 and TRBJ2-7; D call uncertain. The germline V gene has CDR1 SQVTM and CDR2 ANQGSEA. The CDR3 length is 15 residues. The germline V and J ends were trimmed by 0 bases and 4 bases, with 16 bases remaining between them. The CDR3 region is CSVEEVAGPDYEQYF. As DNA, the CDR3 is TGCAGCGTTGAAGAGGTCGCCGGGCCTGATTACGAGCAGTACTTC.

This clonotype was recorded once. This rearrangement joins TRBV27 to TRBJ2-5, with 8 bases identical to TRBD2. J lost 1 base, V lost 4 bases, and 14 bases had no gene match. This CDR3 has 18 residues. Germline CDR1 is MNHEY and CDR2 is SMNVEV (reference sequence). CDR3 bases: TGTGCCAGCAGTTCCTCCCCCTGGCGGGGGGCATTCCAAGAGACCCAGTACTTC. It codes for CASSSSPWRGAFQETQYF.

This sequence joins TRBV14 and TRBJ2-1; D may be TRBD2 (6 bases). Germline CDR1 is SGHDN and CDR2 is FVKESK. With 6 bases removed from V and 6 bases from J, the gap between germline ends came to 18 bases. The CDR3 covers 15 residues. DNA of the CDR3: TGTGCCAGCAGGGTTGGAGGGGTCCCGGTCAATGAGCAGTTCTTC. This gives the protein CASRVGGVPVNEQFF.

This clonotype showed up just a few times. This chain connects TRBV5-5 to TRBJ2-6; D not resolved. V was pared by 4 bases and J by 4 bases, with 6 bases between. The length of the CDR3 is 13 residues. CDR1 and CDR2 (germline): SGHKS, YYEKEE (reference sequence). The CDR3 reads CASSVYGANVLTF. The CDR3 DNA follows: TGTGCCAGCAGCGTTTACGGGGCCAACGTCCTGACTTTC.

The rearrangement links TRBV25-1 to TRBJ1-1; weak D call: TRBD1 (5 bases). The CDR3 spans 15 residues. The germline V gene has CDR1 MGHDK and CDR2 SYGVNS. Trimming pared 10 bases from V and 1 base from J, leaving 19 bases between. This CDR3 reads CATVPPGRANTEAFF. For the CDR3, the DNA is TGTGCCACCGTACCTCCGGGACGGGCGAACACTGAAGCTTTCTTT.